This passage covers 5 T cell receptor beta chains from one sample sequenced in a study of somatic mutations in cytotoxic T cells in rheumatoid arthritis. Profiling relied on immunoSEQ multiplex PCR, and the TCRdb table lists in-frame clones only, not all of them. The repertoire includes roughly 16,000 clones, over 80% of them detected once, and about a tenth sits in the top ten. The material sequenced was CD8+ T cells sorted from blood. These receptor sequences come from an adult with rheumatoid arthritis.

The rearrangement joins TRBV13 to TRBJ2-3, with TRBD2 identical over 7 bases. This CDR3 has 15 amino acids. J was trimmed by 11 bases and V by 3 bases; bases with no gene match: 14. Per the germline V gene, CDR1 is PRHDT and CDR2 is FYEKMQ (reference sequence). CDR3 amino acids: CASSFGTGDYRGQYF. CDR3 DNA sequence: TGTGCCAGCAGCTTCGGGACCGGGGACTACCGAGGGCAGTATTTT.

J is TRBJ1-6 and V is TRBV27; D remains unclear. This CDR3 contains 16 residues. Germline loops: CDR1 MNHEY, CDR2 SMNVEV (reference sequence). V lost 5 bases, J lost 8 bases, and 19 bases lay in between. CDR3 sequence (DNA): TGTGCCAGCAGTCCCCACCCCGTGGATGTGGATTCACCCCTCCACTTT. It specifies CASSPHPVDVDSPLHF.

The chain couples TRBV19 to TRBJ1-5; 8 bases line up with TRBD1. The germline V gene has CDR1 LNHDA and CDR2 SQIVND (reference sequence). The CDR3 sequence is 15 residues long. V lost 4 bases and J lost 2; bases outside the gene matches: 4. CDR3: CASSRQGFGNQPQHF. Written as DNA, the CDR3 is TGTGCCAGTAGTAGACAGGGGTTCGGCAATCAGCCCCAGCATTTT.

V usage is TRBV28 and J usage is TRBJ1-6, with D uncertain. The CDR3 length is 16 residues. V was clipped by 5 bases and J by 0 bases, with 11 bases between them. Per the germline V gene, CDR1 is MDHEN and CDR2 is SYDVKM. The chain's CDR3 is CASSPPGSSYNSPLHF. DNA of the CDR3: TGTGCCAGCAGTCCCCCGGGGAGCTCCTATAATTCACCCCTCCACTTT. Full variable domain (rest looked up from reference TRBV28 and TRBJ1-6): DVKVTQSSRYLVKRTGEKVFLECVQDMDHENMFWYRQDPGLGLRLIYFSYDVKMKEKGDIPEGYSVSREKKERFSLILESASTNQTSMYLCASSPPGSSYNSPLHFGNGTRLTVT.

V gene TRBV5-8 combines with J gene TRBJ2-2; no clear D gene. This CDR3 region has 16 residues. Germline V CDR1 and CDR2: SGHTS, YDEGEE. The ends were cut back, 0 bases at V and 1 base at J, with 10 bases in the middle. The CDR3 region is CASSLGRSLNTGELFF. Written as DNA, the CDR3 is TGTGCCAGCAGCTTGGGACGGAGCTTGAACACCGGGGAGCTGTTTTTT. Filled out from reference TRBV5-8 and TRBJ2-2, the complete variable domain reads EAGVTQSPTHLIKTRGQQATLRCSPISGHTSVYWYQQALGLGLQFLLWYDEGEERNRGNFPPRFSGRQFPNYSSELNVNALELEDSALYLCASSLGRSLNTGELFFGEGSRLTVL.